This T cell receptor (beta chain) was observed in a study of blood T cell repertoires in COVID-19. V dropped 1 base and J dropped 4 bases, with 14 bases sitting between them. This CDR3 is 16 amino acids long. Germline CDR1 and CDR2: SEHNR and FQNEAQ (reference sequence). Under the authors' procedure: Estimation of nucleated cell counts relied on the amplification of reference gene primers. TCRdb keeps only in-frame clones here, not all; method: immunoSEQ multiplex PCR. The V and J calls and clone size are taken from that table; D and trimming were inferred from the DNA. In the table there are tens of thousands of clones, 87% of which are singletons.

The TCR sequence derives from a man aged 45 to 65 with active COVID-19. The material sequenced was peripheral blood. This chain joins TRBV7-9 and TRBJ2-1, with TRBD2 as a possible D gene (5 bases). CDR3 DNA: TGTGCCAGCAGCTTAGGCCCCCCTGGGGAGTACAATGAGCAGTTCTTC. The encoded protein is CASSLGPPGEYNEQFF.